Shown below are 2 T cell receptor beta chains from a single sample sequenced in a study of blood T cell repertoires in COVID-19. Profiling relied on immunoSEQ multiplex PCR, and the TCRdb table lists in-frame clones only, not all of them. Of more than 95,000 clones detected, 80% appear once; the ten largest clones hold roughly 25%. The specimen sequenced was peripheral blood. The receptors stem from a human donor in a cohort sampled during active COVID-19.

The rearrangement links TRBV12-3 or TRBV12-4 to TRBJ2-5, with a weak D call TRBD2 (6 bases). Trimming stripped 5 bases from V and 5 bases from J, with 6 bases between. CDR3 length equals 11 residues. This CDR3 is CASSAGETQYF. The DNA for the CDR3 is TGTGCCAGCAGTGCGGGGGAGACCCAGTACTTC.

The sample holds a few counts of this clone. The chain has TRBV7-2 and TRBJ2-1; a possible D gene is TRBD1 (6 bases). Germline CDR1 and CDR2: SGHTA and FQGNSA. V lost 3 bases and J lost 10, with 10 bases in between. The CDR3 sequence is 12 residues long. CDR3 in DNA: TGTGCCAGCAGCTTCACAGGGAGCGAGCAGTTCTTC. Protein: CASSFTGSEQFF.